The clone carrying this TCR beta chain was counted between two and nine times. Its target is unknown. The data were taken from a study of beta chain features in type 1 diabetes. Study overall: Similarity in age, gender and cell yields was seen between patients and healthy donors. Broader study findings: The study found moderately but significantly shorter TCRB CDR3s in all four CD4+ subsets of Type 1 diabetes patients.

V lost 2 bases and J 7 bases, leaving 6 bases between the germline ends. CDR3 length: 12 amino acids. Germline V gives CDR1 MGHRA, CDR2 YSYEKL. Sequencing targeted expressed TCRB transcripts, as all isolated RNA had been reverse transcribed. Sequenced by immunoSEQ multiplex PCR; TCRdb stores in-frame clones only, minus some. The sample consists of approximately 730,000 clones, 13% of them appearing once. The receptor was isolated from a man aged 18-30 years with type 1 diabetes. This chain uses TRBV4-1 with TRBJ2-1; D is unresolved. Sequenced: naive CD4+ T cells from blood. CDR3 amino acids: CASSQLRNEQFF. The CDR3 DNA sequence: TGCGCCAGCAGCCAACTACGGAATGAGCAGTTCTTC.